This T cell receptor (beta chain) was captured in a study of CD8 T cells in Susac syndrome. Study in general: Among the Susac syndrome patients sequenced, six had active disease and fewer than 10 were in remission. Broader study findings: The study identified approximately seventeen and five Susac-specific public clones in total CD8+ and CD8+ TEMRA repertoires.

Reverse transcription of about 0.45 to 1 ug RNA was carried out with random hexamers. Each CDR3 protein gets one entry after TCRdb re-called the immunoSEQ multiplex PCR reads with MiXCR. This table holds 95,000 to 150,000 distinct CDR3 sequences, 85% to 95% found once. A note on this clonotype: Antigen specificity is unknown.

In blood CD8+ and CD4+ T cells, TCR beta underwent sequencing. V lost 3 bases and J lost 2, with 8 bases in between. CDR3 length equals 14 residues. Germline assignment: CDR1 SGHTA and CDR2 FQGNSA. The TCR was taken from a human donor with Susac syndrome. This chain joins TRBV7-2 and TRBJ1-5; D gene ambiguous. Source material: CD8+ T cells from PBMCs. CDR3 residues: CASSFEGGNQPQHF. The DNA for the CDR3 is TGTGCCAGCAGCTTCGAGGGCGGCAATCAGCCCCAGCATTTT.